Sequencing of this TCR beta chain was carried out in a study of PD-1 blockade in mismatch repair-deficient tumors. A few counts support this clone. The germline gives CDR1 SGHVS, CDR2 FQNEAQ. The CDR3 consists of 16 residues. V was cut by 5 bases and J by 0 bases, with 14 bases left in between. Produced via immunoSEQ multiplex PCR; TCRdb's table is partial and in-frame only. The data contain over 30,000 clones, roughly 80% of them singletons. The sequencing used PBMCs, collected approximately 6 weeks after starting pembrolizumab. J is TRBJ2-4 and V is TRBV7-8; D might be TRBD1 (6 bases). The sequence came from an adult with mismatch repair-deficient cancer. The CDR3 DNA is TGTGCCAGCAGCACAGGACAGCGAATAGCCAAAAACATTCAGTACTTC. It is translated as CASSTGQRIAKNIQYF.